This T cell receptor (beta chain) is from a study of response to subunit inactivated influenza vaccine. MiXCR, applied by TCRdb to the RT-PCR reads, yields one record per CDR3 protein. This repertoire shows hundreds of thousands of distinct CDR3 sequences, 12% to 15% found once; its top ten account for 7.6%. Germline lookup yields CDR1 GTSNPN and CDR2 SVGIG (reference sequence). This CDR3 is 14 amino acids long. J gave up 0 bases and V 5 bases, and 5 bases lay outside the gene matches. A few counts support this clonotype. Antigen: not known. Study-wide results and caveats: There was a suggestion from the authors that each seasonal influenza vaccination recruits few new T cells.

The gene calls are TRBV30 and TRBJ2-3; 7 bases are shared with TRBD2. The receptor was isolated from a man between 50 and 59 years old who received an inactivated influenza vaccine. Material: PBMCs from blood, obtained around 14 days before vaccination. The CDR3 DNA is TGTGCCTGGGGGAGGGGACTGAGCACAGATACGCAGTATTTT. Its protein product is CAWGRGLSTDTQYF.